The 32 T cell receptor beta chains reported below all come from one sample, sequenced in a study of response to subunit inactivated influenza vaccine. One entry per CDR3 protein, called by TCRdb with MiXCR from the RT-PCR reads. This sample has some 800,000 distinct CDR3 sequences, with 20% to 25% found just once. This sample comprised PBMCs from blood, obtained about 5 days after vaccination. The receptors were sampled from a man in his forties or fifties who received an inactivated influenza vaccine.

CDR3 loop: CASSYSIGQGAREQYF. The CDR3 region has the DNA TGTGCCAGCAGTTACTCGATTGGACAGGGGGCGCGAGAGCAGTACTTC. The chain couples TRBV6-2 or TRBV6-3 to TRBJ2-7, with 11 bases aligning to TRBD1. Trimming removed 0 bases from V and 7 bases from J; junction bases left unmatched: 8. Germline CDR1 MNHEY, CDR2 SVGEGT. The CDR3 totals 16 residues.

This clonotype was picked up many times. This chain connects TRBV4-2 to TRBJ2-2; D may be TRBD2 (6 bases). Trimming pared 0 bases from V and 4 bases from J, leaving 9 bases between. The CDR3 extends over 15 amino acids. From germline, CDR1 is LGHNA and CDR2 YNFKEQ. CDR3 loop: CASSQDLAFTGELFF. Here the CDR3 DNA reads TGTGCCAGCAGCCAAGATCTAGCGTTCACCGGGGAGCTGTTTTTT.

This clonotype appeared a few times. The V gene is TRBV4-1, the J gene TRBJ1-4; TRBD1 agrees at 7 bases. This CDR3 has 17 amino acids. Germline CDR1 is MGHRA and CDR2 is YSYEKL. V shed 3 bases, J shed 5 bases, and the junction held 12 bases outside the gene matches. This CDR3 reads CASSQPSTGQENEKLFF. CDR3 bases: TGCGCCAGCAGCCAGCCAAGCACTGGACAGGAGAATGAAAAACTGTTTTTT.

CDR3 loop: CASSFGDGIYEQYF. The CDR3 DNA reads as TGCGCCAGCAGCTTCGGGGACGGTATCTACGAGCAGTACTTC. The gene calls are TRBV5-1 and TRBJ2-7, with D tentatively TRBD1 or TRBD2 (5 bases each). The CDR3 totals 14 residues. Germline CDR1 and CDR2: SGHRS and YFSETQ. The V end lost 2 bases, the J end lost 3 bases, and 12 bases lay between the germline ends. The complete variable domain, with remaining parts taken from reference TRBV5-1 and TRBJ2-7, reads KAGVTQTPRYLIKTRGQQVTLSCSPISGHRSVSWYQQTPGQGLQFLFEYFSETQRNKGNFPGRFSGRQFSNSRSEMNVSTLELGDSALYLCASSFGDGIYEQYFGPGTRLTVT.

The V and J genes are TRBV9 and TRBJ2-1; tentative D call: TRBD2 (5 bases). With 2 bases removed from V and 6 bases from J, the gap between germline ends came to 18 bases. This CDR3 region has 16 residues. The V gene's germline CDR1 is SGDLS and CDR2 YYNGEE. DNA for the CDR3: TGTGCCAGCAGCGTTCAAGCGGCCGCCCTCGGCAATGAGCAGTTCTTC. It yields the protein CASSVQAAALGNEQFF.

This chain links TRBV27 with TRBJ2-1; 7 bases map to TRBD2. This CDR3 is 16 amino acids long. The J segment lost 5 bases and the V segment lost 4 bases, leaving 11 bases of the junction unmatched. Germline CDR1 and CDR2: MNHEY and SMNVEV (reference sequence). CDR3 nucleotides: TGTGCCAGCAGTTCGGTGGGGGGGAGGGCCCACAATGAGCAGTTCTTC. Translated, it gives CASSSVGGRAHNEQFF.

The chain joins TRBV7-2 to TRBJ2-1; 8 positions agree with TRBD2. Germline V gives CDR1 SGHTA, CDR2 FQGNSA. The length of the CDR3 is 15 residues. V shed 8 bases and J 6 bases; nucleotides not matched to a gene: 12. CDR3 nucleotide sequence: TGTGCCAGCTGGGGGCGGGAGGCCAAGGGCAATGAGCAGTTCTTC. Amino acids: CASWGREAKGNEQFF. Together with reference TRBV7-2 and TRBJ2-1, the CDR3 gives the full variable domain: GAGVSQSPSNKVTEKGKDVELRCDPISGHTALYWYRQSLGQGLEFLIYFQGNSAPDKSGLPSDRFSAERTGGSVSTLTIQRTQQEDSAVYLCASWGREAKGNEQFFGPGTRLTVL.

CDR3 amino acids: CASSRDPRGDTQYF. The DNA for the CDR3 is TGTGCCAGCAGTCGGGACCCCCGCGGAGATACGCAGTATTTT. The chain joins TRBV12-3 or TRBV12-4 to TRBJ2-3; either TRBD1 or TRBD2 may fit D (5 bases each). The V end was cut by 5 bases, the J end by 5 bases, with 14 bases between. CDR3 length: 14 amino acids.

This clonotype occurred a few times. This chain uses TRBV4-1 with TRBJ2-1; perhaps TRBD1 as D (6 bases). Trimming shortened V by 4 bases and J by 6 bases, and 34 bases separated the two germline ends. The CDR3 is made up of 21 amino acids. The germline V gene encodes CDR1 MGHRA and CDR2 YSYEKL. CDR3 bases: TGCGCCAGCAGCCCACCACCGACAGGCCTCCTCGGGCTAGTTACCTCCAATGAGCAGTTCTTC. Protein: CASSPPPTGLLGLVTSNEQFF.

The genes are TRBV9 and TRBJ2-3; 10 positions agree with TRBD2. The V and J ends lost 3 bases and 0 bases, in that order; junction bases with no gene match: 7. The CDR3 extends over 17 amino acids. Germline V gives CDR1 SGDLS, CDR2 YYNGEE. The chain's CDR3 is CASSDPGLAPSTDTQYF. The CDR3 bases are TGTGCCAGCAGCGATCCGGGACTAGCGCCTAGCACAGATACGCAGTATTTT.

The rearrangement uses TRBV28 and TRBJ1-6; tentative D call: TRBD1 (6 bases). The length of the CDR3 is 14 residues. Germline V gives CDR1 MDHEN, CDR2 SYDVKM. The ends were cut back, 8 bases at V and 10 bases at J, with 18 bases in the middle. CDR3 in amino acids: CASGPGVLGSPLHF. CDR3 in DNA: TGTGCCAGCGGTCCAGGGGTATTGGGATCACCCCTCCACTTT.

CDR3 in amino acids: CASSQELLDEQFF. CDR3 in DNA: TGCGCCAGCAGCCAAGAGTTATTAGATGAGCAGTTCTTC. The rearrangement uses TRBV4-3 and TRBJ2-1; D is unresolved. Trimming took off 0 bases at V and 8 bases at J, with 8 bases between the two ends. The CDR3 totals 13 residues. Germline V gives CDR1 LGHNA, CDR2 YSLEER.

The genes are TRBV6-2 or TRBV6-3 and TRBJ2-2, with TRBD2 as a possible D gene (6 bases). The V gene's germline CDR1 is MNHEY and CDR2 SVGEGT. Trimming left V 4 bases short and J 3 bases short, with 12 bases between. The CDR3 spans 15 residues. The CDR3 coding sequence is TGTGCCAGCAGTTCATGGAGGGTCCACACCGGGGAGCTGTTTTTT. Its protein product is CASSSWRVHTGELFF.

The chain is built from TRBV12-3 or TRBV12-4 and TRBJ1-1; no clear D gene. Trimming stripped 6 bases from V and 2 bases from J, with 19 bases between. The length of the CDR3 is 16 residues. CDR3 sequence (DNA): TGTGCCAGCAGCTCCCTGGGTCTCGTTGGAAACACTGAAGCTTTCTTT. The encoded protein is CASSSLGLVGNTEAFF.

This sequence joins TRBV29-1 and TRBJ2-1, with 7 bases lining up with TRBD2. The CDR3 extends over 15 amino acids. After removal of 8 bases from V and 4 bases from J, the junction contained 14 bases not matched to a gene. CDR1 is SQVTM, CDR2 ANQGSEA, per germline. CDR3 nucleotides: TGCAGCACCGCTGCTGGGAGGGAAAGTTACAATGAGCAGTTCTTC. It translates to CSTAAGRESYNEQFF.

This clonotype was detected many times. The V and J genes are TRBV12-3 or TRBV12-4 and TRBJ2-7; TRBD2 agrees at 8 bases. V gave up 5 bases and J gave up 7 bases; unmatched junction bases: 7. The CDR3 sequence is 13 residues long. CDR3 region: CASSRAGAMEQYF. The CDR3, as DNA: TGTGCCAGCAGTCGAGCGGGAGCAATGGAGCAGTACTTC.

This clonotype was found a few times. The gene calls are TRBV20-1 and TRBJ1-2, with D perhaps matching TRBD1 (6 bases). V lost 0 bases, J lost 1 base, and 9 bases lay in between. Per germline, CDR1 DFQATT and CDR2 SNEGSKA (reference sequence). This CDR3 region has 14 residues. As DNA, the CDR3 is TGCAGTGCTAGAGACGGACAGTTTAACTATGGCTACACCTTC. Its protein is CSARDGQFNYGYTF.

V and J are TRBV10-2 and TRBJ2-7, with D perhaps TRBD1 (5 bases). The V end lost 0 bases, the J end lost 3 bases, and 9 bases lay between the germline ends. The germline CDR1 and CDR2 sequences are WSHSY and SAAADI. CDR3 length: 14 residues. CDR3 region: CASSESLRGYEQYF. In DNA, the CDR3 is TGCGCCAGCAGTGAGTCCCTTAGGGGCTACGAGCAGTACTTC.

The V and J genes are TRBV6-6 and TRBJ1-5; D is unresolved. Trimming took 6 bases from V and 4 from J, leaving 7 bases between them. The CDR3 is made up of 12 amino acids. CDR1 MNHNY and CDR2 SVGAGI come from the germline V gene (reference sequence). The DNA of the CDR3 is TGTGCCAGCAGCCCACAGAATCAGCCCCAGCATTTT. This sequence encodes CASSPQNQPQHF.

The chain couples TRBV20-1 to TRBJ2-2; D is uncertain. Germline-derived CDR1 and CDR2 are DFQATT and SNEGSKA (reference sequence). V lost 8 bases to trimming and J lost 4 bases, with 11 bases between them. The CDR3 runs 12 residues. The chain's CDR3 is CSSNRLTGELFF. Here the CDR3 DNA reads TGCAGTTCCAATCGTCTCACCGGGGAGCTGTTTTTT.

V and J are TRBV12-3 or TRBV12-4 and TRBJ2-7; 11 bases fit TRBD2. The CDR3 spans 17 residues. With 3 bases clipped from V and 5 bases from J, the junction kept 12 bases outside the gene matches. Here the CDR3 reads CASSFDAPGLAVHEQYF. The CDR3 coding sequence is TGTGCCAGCAGTTTTGACGCGCCGGGACTAGCGGTCCACGAGCAGTACTTC.

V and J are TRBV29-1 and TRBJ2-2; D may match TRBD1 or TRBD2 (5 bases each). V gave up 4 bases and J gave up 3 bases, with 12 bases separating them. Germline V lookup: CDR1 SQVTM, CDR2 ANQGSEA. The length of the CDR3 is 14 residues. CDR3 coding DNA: TGCAGCGTTGGTGAGGGGAAGGACACCGGGGAGCTGTTTTTT. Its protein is CSVGEGKDTGELFF.

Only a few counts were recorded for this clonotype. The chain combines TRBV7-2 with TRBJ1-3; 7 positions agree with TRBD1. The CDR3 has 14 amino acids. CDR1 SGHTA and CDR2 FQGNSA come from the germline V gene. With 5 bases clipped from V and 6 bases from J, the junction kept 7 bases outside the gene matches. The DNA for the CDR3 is TGTGCCAGCAGCCTTGGACAGGATCTAAACACCATATATTTT. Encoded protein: CASSLGQDLNTIYF.

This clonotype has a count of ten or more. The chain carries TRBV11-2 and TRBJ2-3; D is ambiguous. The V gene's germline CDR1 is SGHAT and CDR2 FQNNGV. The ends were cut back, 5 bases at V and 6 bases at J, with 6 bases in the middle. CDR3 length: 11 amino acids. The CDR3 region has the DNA TGTGCCAGCAGCCCGGTGGATACGCAGTATTTT. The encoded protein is CASSPVDTQYF.

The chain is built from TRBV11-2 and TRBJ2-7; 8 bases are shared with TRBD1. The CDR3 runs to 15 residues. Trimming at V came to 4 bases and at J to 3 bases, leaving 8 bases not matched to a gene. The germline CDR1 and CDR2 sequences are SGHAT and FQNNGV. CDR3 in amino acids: CASSSDRDRFYEQYF. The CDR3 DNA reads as TGTGCCAGCAGCTCGGACCGGGACAGGTTCTACGAGCAGTACTTC. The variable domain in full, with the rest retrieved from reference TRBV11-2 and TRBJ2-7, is EAGVAQSPRYKIIEKRQSVAFWCNPISGHATLYWYQQILGQGPKLLIQFQNNGVVDDSQLPKDRFSAERLKGVDSTLKIQPAKLEDSAVYLCASSSDRDRFYEQYFGPGTRLTVT.

CDR3 protein: CASSLSSARYEQYF. CDR3 bases: TGCGCCAGCAGCTTGTCTAGCGCCCGCTACGAGCAGTACTTC. The chain carries TRBV5-1 and TRBJ2-7, with D maybe TRBD2 (6 bases). The V gene lost 1 base and the J gene lost 3 bases, with 11 bases spanning the gap. The CDR3 contains 14 residues. Germline V gene data show CDR1 as SGHRS and CDR2 as YFSETQ.

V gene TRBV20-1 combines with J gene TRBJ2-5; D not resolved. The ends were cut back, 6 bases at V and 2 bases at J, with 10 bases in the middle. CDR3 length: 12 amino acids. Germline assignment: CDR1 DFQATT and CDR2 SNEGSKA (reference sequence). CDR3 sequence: CSARVTQETQYF. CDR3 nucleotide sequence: TGCAGTGCCCGCGTGACTCAAGAGACCCAGTACTTC.

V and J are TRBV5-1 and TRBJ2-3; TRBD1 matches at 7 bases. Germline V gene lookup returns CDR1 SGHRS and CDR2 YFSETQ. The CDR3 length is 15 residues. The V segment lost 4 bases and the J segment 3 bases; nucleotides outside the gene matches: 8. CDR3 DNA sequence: TGCGCCAGCAGCACCGACGGACAGGAAACAGATACGCAGTATTTT. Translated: CASSTDGQETDTQYF. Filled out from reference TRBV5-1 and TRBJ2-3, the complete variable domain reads KAGVTQTPRYLIKTRGQQVTLSCSPISGHRSVSWYQQTPGQGLQFLFEYFSETQRNKGNFPGRFSGRQFSNSRSEMNVSTLELGDSALYLCASSTDGQETDTQYFGPGTRLTVL.

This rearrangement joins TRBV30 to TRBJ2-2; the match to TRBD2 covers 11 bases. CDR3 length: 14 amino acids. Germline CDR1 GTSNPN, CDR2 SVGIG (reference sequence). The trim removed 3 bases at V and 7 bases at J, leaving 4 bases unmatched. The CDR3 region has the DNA TGTGCCTGGAGGGGACTAGCGGTGAACGGGGAGCTGTTTTTT. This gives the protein CAWRGLAVNGELFF.

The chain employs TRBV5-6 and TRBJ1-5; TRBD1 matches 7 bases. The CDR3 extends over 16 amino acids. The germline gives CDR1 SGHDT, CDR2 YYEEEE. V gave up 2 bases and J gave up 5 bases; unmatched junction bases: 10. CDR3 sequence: CASSLFDREGDQPQHF. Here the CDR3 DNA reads TGTGCCAGCAGCTTATTCGACAGGGAAGGAGATCAGCCCCAGCATTTT.

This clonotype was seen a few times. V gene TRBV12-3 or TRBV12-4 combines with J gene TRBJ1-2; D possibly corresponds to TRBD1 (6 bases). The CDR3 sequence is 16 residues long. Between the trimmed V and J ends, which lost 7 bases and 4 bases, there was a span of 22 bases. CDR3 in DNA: TGTGCCAGCACCCCAGAGGGAGGGGGGCGCGTCTATGGCTACACCTTC. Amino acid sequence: CASTPEGGGRVYGYTF.

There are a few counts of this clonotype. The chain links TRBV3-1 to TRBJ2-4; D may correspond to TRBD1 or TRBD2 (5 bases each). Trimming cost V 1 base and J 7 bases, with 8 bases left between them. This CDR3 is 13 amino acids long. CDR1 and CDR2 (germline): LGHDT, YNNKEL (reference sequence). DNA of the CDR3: TGTGCCAGCAGCCAAGCGGGACGCAACATTCAGTACTTC. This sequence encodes CASSQAGRNIQYF.